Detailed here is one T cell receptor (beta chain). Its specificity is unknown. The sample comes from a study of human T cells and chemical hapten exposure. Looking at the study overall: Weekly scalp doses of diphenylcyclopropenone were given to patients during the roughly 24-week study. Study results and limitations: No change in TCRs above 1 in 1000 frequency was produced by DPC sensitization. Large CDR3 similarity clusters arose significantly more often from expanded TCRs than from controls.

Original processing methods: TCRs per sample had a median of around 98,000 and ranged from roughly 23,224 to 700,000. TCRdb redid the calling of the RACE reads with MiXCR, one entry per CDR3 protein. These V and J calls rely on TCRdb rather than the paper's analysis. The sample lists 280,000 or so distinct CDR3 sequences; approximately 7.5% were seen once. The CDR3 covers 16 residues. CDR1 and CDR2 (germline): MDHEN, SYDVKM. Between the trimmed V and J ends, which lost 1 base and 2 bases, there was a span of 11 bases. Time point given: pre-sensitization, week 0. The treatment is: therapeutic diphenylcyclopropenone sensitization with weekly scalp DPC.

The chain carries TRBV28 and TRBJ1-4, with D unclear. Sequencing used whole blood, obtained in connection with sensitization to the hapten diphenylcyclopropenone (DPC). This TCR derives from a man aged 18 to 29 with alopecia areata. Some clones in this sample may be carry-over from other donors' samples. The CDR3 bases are TGTGCCAGCAGTTTATATATCCAGAGTACTAATGAAAAACTGTTTTTT. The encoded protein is CASSLYIQSTNEKLFF.